This TCR beta chain stems from a study of OX40 agonist ivuxolimab in advanced cancers. Study as a whole: From roughly 23 to 90 years was the age range, with a mean of roughly 59 years, and roughly 80% were male.

This clone was seen a few times. As yet, its antigen is unknown. The CDR3 spans 13 residues. Germline V gene lookup returns CDR1 KGHSH and CDR2 LQKENI. Trimming pared 3 bases from V and 4 bases from J, leaving 8 bases between. Data came from immunoSEQ multiplex PCR; TCRdb stores just in-frame clones and leaves some out. The sample includes 65,000 to 85,000 clones, under 90% of them seen just once. General observations from the study: CD4+ and CD8+ blood T cells expanded clonally by week 6 at 0.1 to 3.0 mg/kg. Expanded peripheral T cell antigen specificity was not determined. Among the nonresponders, some also had low normalized T-cell clonal expansion.

The specimen was CD4+ or CD8+ T cells sorted from blood, collected in a trial of the OX40 agonist ivuxolimab. The receptor comes from an adult with an advanced solid tumor such as melanoma, head and neck, liver or kidney cancer. V is TRBV18 and J is TRBJ2-3; TRBD2 might be the D (5 bases). CDR3 sequence (DNA): TGTGCCAGCTCACCGGCGCGGGCAGATACGCAGTATTTT. This gives the protein CASSPARADTQYF.